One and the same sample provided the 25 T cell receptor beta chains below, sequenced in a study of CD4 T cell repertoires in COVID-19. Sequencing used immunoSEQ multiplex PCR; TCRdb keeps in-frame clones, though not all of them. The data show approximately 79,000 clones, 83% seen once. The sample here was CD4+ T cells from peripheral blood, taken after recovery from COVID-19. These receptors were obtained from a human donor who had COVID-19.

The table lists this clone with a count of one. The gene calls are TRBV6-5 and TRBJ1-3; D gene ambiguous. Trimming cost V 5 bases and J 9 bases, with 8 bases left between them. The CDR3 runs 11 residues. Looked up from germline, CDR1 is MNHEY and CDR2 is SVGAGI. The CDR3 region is CASSTRGTIYF. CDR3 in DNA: TGTGCCAGCAGTACCCGGGGCACCATATATTTT.

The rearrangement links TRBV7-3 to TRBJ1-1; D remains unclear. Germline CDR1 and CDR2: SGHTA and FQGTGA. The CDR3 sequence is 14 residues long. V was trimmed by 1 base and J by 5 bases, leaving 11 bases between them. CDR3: CASSLRAGKTEAFF. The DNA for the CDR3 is TGTGCCAGCAGCTTAAGGGCGGGGAAAACTGAAGCTTTCTTT.

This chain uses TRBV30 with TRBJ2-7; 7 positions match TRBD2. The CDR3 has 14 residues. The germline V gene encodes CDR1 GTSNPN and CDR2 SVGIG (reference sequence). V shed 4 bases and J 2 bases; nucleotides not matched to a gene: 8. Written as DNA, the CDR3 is TGTGCCTGGACGCCGCGGGGGTTGACCTACGAGCAGTACTTC. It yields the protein CAWTPRGLTYEQYF.

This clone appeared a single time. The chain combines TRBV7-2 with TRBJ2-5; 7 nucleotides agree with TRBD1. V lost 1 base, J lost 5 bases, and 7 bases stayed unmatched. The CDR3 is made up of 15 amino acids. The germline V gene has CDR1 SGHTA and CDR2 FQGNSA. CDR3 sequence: CASSLDATGVETQYF. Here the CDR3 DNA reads TGTGCCAGCAGCTTAGATGCCACAGGGGTGGAGACCCAGTACTTC.

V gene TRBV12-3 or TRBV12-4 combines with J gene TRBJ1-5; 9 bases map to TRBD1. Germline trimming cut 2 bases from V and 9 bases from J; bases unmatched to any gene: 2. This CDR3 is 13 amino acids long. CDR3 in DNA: TGTGCCAGCAGTTTAACAGGGGGCCTGCCCCAGCATTTT. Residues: CASSLTGGLPQHF.

This chain's CDR3 is CASSGQGALNYGYTF. The CDR3, as DNA: TGTGCCAGTAGTGGACAGGGGGCATTAAACTATGGCTACACCTTC. The genes are TRBV19 and TRBJ1-2; 11 nucleotides align to TRBD1. J was trimmed by 2 bases and V by 5 bases; bases with no gene match: 4. There are 15 residues in the CDR3. Germline-derived CDR1 and CDR2 are LNHDA and SQIVND (reference sequence).

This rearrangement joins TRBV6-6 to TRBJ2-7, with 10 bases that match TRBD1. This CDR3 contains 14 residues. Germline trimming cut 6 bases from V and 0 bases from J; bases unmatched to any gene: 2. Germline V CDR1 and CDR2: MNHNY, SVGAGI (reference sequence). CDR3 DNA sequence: TGTGCCAGCAGATGGACAGGGGGCTCCTACGAGCAGTACTTC. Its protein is CASRWTGGSYEQYF.

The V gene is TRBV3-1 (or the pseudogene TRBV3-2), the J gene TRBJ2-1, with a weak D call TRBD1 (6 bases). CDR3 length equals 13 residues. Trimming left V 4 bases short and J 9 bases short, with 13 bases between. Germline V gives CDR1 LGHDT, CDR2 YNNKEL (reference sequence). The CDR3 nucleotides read TGTGCCAGCAGCCCTACAGGGTTCGCTGAGCAGTTCTTC. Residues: CASSPTGFAEQFF.

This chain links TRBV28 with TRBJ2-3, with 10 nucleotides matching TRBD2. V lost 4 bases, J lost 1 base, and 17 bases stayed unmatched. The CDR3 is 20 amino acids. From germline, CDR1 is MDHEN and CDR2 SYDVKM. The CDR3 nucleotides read TGTGCCAGCAGTTCTTCACTAGCGAGCGGGGGGGTCTGGGGCACAGATACGCAGTATTTT. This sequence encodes CASSSSLASGGVWGTDTQYF. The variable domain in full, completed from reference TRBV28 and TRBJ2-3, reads DVKVTQSSRYLVKRTGEKVFLECVQDMDHENMFWYRQDPGLGLRLIYFSYDVKMKEKGDIPEGYSVSREKKERFSLILESASTNQTSMYLCASSSSLASGGVWGTDTQYFGPGTRLTVL.

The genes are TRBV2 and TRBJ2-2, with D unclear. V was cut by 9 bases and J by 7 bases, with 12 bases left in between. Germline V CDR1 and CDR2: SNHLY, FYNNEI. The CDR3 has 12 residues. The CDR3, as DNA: TGTGCCAGTGTGGGTGCTTTCGGGGAGCTGTTTTTT. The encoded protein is CASVGAFGELFF.

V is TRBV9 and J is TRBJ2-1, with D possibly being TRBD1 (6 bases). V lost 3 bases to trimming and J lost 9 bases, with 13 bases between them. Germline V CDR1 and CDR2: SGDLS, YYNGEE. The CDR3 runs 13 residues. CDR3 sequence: CASSEQGQGEQFF. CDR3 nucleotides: TGTGCCAGCAGCGAGCAGGGGCAAGGTGAGCAGTTCTTC. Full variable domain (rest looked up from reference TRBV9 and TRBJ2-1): DSGVTQTPKHLITATGQRVTLRCSPRSGDLSVYWYQQSLDQGLQFLIQYYNGEERAKGNILERFSAQQFPDLHSELNLSSLELGDSALYFCASSEQGQGEQFFGPGTRLTVL.

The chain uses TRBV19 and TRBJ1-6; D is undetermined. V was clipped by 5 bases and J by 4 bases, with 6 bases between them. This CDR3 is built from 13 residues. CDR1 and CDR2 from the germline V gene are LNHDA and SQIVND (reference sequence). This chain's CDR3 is CASSRGYNSPLHF. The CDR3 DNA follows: TGTGCCAGTAGTCGCGGGTATAATTCACCCCTCCACTTT. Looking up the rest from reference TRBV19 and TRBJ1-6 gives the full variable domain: DGGITQSPKYLFRKEGQNVTLSCEQNLNHDAMYWYRQDPGQGLRLIYYSQIVNDFQKGDIAEGYSVSREKKESFPLTVTSAQKNPTAFYLCASSRGYNSPLHFGNGTRLTVT.

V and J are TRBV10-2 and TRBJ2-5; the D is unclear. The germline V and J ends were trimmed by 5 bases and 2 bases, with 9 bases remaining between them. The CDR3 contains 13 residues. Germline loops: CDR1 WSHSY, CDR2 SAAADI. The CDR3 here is CASSWTPQETQYF. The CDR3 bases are TGCGCCAGCAGTTGGACCCCACAAGAGACCCAGTACTTC.

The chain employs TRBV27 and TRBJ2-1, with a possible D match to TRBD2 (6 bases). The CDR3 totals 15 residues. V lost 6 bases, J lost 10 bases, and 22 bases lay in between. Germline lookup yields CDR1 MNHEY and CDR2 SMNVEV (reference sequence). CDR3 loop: CASSLGGTVLGEQFF. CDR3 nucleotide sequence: TGTGCCAGCAGCCTCGGGGGTACGGTTCTAGGAGAGCAGTTCTTC.

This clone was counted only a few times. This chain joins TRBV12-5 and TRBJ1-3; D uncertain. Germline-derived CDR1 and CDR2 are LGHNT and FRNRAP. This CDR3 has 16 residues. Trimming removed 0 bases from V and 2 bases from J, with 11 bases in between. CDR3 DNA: TGTGCTAGTGGTTTGGTACAAACAGCCGCTGGAAACACCATATATTTT. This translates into CASGLVQTAAGNTIYF.

The CDR3 nucleotides are TGTGCCAGCAGCTCGGGACTAGCGGGAGGGGTTGGGGAGACCCAGTACTTC. This sequence encodes CASSSGLAGGVGETQYF. The V call is TRBV7-2, the J call TRBJ2-5; 16 bases line up with TRBD2. In germline, CDR1 is SGHTA, CDR2 FQGNSA. J was trimmed by 5 bases and V by 4 bases; bases with no gene match: 7. This CDR3 comprises 17 residues.

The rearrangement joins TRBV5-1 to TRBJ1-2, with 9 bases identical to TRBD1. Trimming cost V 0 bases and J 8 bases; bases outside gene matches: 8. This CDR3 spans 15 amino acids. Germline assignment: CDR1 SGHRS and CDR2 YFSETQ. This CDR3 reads CASSLGTGVQYGYTF. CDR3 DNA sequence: TGCGCCAGCAGCTTGGGGACAGGGGTACAGTACGGCTACACCTTC.

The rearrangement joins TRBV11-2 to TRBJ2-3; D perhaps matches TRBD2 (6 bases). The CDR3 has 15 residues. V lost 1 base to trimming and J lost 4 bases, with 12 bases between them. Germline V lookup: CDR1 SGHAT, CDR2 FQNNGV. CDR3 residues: CASSLGSGVADTQYF. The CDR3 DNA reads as TGTGCCAGCAGCTTAGGGTCGGGGGTTGCAGATACGCAGTATTTT.

The CDR3 is CASSLGLGYTF. The CDR3 coding sequence is TGTGCCAGCAGCTTGGGGCTTGGCTACACCTTC. The chain employs TRBV5-6 and TRBJ1-2; unclear D gene. Germline V gives CDR1 SGHDT, CDR2 YYEEEE. The V end lost 0 bases, the J end lost 7 bases, and 4 bases lay between the germline ends. The CDR3 has 11 residues.

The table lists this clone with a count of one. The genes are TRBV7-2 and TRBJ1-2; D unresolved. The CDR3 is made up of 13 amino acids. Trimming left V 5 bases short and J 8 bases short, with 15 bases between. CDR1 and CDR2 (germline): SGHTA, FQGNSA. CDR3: CASSAQTGGGYTF. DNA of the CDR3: TGTGCCAGCAGCGCGCAAACTGGAGGAGGCTACACCTTC.

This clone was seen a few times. The CDR3 DNA reads as TGTGCCAGCAGCCCTCGAACCCGGACGGTCAATCAGCCCCAGCATTTT. Translation: CASSPRTRTVNQPQHF. The chain combines TRBV6-2 or TRBV6-3 with TRBJ1-5; no firm D call. V was shortened by 6 bases and J by 3 bases, with 18 bases between the two germline ends. This CDR3 comprises 16 residues. Germline V lookup: CDR1 MNHEY, CDR2 SVGEGT.

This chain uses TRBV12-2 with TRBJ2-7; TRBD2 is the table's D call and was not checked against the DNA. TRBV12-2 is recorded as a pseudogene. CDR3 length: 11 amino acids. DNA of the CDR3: TGTGCAAGTCGCTTTACTTACGAGCAGTACTTC. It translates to CASRFTYEQYF.

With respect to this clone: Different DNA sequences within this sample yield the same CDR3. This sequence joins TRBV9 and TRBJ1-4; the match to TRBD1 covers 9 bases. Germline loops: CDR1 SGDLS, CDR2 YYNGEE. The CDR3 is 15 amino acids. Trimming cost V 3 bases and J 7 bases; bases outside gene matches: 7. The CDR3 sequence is CASSARTGEGEKLFF. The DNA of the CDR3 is TGTGCCAGCAGCGCGCGGACAGGGGAAGGTGAAAAACTGTTTTTT. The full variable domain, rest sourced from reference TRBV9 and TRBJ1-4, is DSGVTQTPKHLITATGQRVTLRCSPRSGDLSVYWYQQSLDQGLQFLIQYYNGEERAKGNILERFSAQQFPDLHSELNLSSLELGDSALYFCASSARTGEGEKLFFGSGTQLSVL.

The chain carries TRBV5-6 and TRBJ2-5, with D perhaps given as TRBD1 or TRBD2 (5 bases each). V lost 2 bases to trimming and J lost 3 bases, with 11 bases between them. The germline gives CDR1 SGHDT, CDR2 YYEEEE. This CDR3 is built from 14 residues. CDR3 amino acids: CASSFSGTEETQYF. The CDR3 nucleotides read TGTGCCAGCAGCTTTTCCGGGACGGAAGAGACCCAGTACTTC.

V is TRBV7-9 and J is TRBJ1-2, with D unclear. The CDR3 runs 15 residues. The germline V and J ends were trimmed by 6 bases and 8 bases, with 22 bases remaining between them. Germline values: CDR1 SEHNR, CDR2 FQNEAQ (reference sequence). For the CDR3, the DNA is TGTGCCAGCAGTCCCGGTAGGGCTGATCCGTGGGGCTACACCTTC. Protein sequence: CASSPGRADPWGYTF.